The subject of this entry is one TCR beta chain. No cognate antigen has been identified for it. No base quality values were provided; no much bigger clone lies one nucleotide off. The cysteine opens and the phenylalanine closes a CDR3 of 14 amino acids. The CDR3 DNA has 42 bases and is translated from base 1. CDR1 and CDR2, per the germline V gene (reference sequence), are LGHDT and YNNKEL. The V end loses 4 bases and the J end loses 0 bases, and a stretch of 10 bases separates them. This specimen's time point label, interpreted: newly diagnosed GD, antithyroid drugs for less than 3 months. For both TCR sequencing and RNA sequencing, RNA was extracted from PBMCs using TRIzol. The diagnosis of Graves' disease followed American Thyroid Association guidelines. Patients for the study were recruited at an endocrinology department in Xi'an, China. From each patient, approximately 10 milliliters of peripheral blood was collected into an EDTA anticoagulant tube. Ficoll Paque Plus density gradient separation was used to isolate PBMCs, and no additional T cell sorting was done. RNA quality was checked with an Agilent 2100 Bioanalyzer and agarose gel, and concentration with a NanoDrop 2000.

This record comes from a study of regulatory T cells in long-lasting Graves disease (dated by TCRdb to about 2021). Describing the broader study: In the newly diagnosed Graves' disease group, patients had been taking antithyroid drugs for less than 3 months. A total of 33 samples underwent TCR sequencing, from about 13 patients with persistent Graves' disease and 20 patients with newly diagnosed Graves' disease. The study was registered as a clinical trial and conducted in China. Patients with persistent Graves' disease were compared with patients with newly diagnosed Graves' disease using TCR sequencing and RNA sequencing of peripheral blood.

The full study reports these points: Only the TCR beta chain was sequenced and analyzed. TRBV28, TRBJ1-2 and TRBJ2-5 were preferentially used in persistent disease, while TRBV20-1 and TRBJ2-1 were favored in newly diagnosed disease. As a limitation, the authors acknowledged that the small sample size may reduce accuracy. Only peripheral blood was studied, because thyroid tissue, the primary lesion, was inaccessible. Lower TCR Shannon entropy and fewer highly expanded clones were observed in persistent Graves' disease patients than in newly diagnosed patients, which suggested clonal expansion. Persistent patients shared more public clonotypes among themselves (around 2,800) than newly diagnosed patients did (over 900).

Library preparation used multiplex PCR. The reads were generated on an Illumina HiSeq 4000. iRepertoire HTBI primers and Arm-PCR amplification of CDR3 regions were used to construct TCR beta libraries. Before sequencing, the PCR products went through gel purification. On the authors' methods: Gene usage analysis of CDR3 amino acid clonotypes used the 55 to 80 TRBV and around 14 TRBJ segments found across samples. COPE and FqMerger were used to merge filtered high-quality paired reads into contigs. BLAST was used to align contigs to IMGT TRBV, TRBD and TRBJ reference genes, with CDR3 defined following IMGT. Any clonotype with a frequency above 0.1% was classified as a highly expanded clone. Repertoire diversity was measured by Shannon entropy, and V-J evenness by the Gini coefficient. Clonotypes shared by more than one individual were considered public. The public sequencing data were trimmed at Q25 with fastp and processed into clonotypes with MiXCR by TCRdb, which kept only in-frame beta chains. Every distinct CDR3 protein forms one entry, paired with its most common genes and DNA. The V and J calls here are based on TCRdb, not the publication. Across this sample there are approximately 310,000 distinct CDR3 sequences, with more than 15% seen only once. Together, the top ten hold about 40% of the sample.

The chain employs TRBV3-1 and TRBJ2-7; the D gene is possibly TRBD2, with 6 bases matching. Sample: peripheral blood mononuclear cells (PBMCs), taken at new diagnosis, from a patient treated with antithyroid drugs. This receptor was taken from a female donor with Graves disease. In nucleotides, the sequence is TGTGCCAGCAGCCGCGGGACCTTCTCCTACGAGCAGTACTTC. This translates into CASSRGTFSYEQYF.